The entry below describes one T cell receptor (beta chain). The data were obtained in a study of blood T cell repertoires in COVID-19. Germline values: CDR1 GTSNPN, CDR2 SVGIG (reference sequence). CDR3 length: 14 amino acids. V dropped 1 base and J dropped 4 bases, with 13 bases sitting between them. In the authors' workflow: Scientists estimated how many nucleated cells there were by amplifying reference gene primers. Produced via immunoSEQ multiplex PCR; TCRdb's table is partial and in-frame only. Clone size and the V and J calls come from that table; the DNA yielded D and trimming. The repertoire holds a few hundred thousand clones, roughly 80% seen once, with roughly 5.5% in the top ten.

The clonotype was recovered from a woman aged 70-85 years with COVID-19, enrolled during active disease. The chain combines TRBV30 with TRBJ1-2; D remains ambiguous. The sequenced sample consisted of peripheral blood. The CDR3 sequence: CAWSGTSTIYGYTF. CDR3 DNA sequence: TGTGCCTGGAGTGGTACTTCTACTATCTATGGCTACACCTTC.